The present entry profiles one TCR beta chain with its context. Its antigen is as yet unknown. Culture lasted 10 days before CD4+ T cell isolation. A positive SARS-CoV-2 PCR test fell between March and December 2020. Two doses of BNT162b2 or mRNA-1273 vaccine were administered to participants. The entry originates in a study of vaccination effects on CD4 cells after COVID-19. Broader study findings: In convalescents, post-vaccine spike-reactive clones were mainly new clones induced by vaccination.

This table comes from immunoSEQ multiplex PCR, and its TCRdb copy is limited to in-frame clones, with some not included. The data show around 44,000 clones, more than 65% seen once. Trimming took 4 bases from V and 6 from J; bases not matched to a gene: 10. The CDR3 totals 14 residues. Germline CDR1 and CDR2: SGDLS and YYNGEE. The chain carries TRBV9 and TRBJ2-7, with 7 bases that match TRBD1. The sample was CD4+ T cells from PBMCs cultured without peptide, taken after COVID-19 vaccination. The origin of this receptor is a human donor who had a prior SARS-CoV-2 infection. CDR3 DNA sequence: TGTGCCAGCAGCATTCGACCACGGGACAGCGAGCAGTACTTC. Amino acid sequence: CASSIRPRDSEQYF.